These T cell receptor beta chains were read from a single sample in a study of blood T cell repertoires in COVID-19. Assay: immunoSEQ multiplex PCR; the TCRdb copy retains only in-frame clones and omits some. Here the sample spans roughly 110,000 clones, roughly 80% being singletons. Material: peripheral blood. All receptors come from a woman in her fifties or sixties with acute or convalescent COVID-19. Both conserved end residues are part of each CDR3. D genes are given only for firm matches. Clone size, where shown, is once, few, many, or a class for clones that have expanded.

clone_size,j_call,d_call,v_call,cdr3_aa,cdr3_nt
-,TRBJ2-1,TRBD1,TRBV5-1,CASSLSQGAYNEQFF,TGCGCCAGCAGCTTGAGTCAGGGGGCCTACAATGAGCAGTTCTTC
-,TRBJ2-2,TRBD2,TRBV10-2,CASGGLGTGELFF,TGCGCCAGCGGAGGACTAGGCACCGGGGAGCTGTTTTTT
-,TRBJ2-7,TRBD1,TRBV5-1,CASSPGRTGDEQYF,TGCGCCAGCAGCCCAGGAAGGACAGGCGACGAGCAGTACTTC
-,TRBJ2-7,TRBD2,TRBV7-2,CASSSSGGAYEQYF,TGTGCCAGCAGCTCCAGCGGGGGGGCCTACGAGCAGTACTTC
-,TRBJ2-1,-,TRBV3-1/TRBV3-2,CASSQMVGTHEQFF,TGTGCCAGCAGCCAAATGGTCGGTACCCATGAGCAGTTCTTC
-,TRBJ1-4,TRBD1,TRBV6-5,CASSYTGTGEGKLFF,TGTGCCAGCAGTTACACCGGGACAGGGGAGGGAAAACTGTTTTTT
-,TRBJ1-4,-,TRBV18,CASSPGRSGNEKLFF,TGTGCCAGCTCCCCCGGACGGAGCGGCAATGAAAAACTGTTTTTT
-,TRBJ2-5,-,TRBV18,CASSPEGVPQYF,TGTGCCAGCTCACCCGAAGGAGTGCCCCAGTACTTC
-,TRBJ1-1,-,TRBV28,CASSFGGTVNTEAFF,TGTGCCAGCAGTTTTGGGGGCACGGTGAACACTGAAGCTTTCTTT
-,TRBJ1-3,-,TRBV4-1,CASSRQVQGGNTIYF,TGCGCCAGCAGCCGGCAGGTACAGGGTGGAAACACCATATATTTT
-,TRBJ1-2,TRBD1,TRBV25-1,CASSAYSGTGRGYGYTF,TGTGCCAGCAGTGCCTATTCCGGGACAGGGAGGGGGTATGGCTACACCTTC
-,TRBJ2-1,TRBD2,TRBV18,CASSPQAGTSGYNEQFF,TGTGCCAGCTCACCTCAAGCCGGGACTAGCGGTTACAATGAGCAGTTCTTC
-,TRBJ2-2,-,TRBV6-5,CASSRDFSTGELFF,TGTGCCTCCTCAAGGGACTTCTCCACCGGGGAGCTGTTTTTT
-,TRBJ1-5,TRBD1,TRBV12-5,CASGRDRVNQPQHF,TGTGCTAGTGGTCGGGACAGGGTCAATCAGCCCCAGCATTTT
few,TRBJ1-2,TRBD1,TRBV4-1,CASSQDRGQEIVYGYTF,TGCGCCAGCAGCCAAGATCGGGGACAGGAGATTGTCTATGGCTACACCTTC
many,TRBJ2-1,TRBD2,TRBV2,CASSETSGTFNEQFF,TGTGCCAGCAGTGAAACTAGCGGGACATTCAATGAGCAGTTCTTC
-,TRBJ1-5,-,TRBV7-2,CASSGRTHGGNQPQHF,TGTGCCAGCAGCGGTCGGACCCACGGGGGCAATCAGCCCCAGCATTTT
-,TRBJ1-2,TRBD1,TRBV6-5,CASKTRDRELRYTF,TGTGCCAGCAAGACCCGGGACAGGGAGCTTCGCTACACCTTC
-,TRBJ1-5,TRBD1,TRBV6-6,CASSYIQGAGNQPQHF,TGTGCCAGCAGTTATATACAGGGGGCAGGCAATCAGCCCCAGCATTTT
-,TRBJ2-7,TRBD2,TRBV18,CASSSKPLAGATPYYEQYF,TGTGCCAGCTCTTCAAAGCCACTAGCGGGGGCCACCCCCTACTACGAGCAGTACTTC
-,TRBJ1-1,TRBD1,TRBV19,CASLQGWNSAEAFF,TGTGCCAGCCTACAGGGGTGGAATTCCGCTGAAGCTTTCTTT
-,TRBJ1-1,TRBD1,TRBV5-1,CASSSQGANTEAFF,TGCGCCAGCAGTTCACAGGGGGCCAACACTGAAGCTTTCTTT
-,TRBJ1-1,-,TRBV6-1,CASSEGPYTEAFF,TGTGCCAGCAGTGAGGGCCCTTACACTGAAGCTTTCTTT
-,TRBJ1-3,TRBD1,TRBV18,CASSPFTGDLSGNTIYF,TGTGCCAGCTCACCCTTCACAGGGGACCTCTCTGGAAACACCATATATTTT
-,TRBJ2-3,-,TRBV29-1,CSVEEGDFTDTQYF,TGCAGCGTTGAAGAGGGGGACTTCACAGATACGCAGTATTTT
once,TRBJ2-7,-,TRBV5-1,CASSLAGENGEQYF,TGCGCCAGCAGCTTGGCGGGGGAGAATGGCGAGCAGTACTTC
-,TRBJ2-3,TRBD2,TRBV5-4,CASTSGGGGYTDTQYF,TGTGCCAGCACCTCCGGCGGCGGGGGGTACACAGATACGCAGTATTTT
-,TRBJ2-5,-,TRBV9,CASSVNTRGETQYF,TGTGCCAGCAGCGTAAATACGAGAGGAGAGACCCAGTACTTC